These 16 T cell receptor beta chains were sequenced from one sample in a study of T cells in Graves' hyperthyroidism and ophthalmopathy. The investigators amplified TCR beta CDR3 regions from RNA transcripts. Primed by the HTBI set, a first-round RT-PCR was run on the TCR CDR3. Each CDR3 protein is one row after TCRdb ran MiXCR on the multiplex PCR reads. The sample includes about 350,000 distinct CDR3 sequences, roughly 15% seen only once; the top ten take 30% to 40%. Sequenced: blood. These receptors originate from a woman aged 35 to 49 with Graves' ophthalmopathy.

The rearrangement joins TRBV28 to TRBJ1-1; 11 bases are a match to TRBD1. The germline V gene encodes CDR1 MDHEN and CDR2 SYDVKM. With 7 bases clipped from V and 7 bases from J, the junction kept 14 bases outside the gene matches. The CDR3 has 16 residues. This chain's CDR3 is CASTSGGTGGEIEAFF. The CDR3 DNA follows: TGTGCCAGCACCTCCGGGGGGACAGGGGGGGAAATTGAAGCTTTCTTT.

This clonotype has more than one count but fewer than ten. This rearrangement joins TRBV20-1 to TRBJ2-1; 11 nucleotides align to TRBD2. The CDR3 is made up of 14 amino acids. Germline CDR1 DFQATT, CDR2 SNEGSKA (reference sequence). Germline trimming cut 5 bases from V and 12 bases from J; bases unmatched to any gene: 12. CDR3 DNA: TGCAGTGCTTTAGCGGGAGGGCCCAGGTCTAGGCAGTTCTTC. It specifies CSALAGGPRSRQFF.

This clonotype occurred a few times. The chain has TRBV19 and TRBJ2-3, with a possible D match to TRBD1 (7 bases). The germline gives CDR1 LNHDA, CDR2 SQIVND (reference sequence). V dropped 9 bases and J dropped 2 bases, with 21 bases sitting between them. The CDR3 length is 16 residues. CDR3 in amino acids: CARVGGGGVNTDTQYF. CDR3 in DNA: TGTGCCAGGGTAGGGGGCGGAGGGGTCAACACAGATACGCAGTATTTT. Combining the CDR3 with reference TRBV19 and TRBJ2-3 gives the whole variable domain DGGITQSPKYLFRKEGQNVTLSCEQNLNHDAMYWYRQDPGQGLRLIYYSQIVNDFQKGDIAEGYSVSREKKESFPLTVTSAQKNPTAFYLCARVGGGGVNTDTQYFGPGTRLTVL.

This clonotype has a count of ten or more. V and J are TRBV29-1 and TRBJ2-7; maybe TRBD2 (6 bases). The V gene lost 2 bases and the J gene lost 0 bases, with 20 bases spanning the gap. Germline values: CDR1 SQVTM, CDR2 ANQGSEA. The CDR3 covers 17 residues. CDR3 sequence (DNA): TGCAGCGTTGAACGGGGCAGGACGGGGGAGCCCTCCTACGAGCAGTACTTC. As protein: CSVERGRTGEPSYEQYF.

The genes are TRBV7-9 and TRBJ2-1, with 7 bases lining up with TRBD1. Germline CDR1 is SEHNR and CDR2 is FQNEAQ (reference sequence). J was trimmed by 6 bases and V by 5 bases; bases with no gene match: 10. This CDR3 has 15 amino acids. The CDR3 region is CASSSPTGWANEQFF. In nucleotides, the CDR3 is TGTGCCAGCAGCAGTCCGACAGGGTGGGCCAATGAGCAGTTCTTC. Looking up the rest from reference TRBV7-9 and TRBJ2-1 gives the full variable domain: DTGVSQNPRHKITKRGQNVTFRCDPISEHNRLYWYRQTLGQGPEFLTYFQNEAQLEKSRLLSDRFSAERPKGSFSTLEIQRTEQGDSAMYLCASSSPTGWANEQFFGPGTRLTVL.

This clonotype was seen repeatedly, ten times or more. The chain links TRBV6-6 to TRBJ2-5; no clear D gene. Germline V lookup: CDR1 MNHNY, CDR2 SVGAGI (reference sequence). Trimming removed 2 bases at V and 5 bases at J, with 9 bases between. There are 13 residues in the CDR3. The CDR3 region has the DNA TGTGCCAGCAGTTACGGACGGGCGGAGACCCAGTACTTC. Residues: CASSYGRAETQYF.

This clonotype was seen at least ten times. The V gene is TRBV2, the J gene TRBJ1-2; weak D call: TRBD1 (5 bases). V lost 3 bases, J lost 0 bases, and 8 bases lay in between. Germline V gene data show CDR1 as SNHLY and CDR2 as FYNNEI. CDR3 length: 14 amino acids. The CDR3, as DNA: TGTGCCAGCAGTGAGGACACAACTAACTATGGCTACACCTTC. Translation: CASSEDTTNYGYTF.

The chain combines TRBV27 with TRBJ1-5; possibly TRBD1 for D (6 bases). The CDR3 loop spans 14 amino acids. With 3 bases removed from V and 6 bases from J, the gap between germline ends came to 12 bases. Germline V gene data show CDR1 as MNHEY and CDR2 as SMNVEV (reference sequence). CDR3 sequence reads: CASSFSGVGQPQHF. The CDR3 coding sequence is TGTGCCAGCAGTTTTTCAGGGGTTGGTCAGCCCCAGCATTTT.

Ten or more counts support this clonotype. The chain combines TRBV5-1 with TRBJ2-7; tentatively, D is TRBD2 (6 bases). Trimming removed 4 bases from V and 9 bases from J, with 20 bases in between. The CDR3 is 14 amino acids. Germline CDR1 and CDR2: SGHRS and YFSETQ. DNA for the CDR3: TGCGCCAGCAGCCCGGGTGGAGGGTTGGATGGGCAGTACTTC. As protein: CASSPGGGLDGQYF.

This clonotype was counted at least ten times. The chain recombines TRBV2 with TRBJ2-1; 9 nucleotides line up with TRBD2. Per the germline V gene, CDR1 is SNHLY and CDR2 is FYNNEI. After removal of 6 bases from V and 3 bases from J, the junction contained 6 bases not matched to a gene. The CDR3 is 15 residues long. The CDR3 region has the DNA TGTGCCAGCAGAATTAGCGGGAGTGTCTACAATGAGCAGTTCTTC. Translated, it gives CASRISGSVYNEQFF.

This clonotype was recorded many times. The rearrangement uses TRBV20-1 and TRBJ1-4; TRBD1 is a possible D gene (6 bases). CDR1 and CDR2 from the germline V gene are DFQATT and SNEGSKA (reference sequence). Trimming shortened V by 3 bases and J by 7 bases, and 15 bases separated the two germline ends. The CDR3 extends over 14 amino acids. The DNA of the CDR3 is TGCAGTGCTAGTAACAGGGTAGAAGGTGAAAAACTGTTTTTT. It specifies CSASNRVEGEKLFF.

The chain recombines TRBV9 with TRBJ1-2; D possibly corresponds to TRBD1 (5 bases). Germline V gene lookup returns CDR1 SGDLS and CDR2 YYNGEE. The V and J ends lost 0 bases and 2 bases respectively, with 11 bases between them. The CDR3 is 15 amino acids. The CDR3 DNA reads TGTGCCAGCAGCGTAGCTAAACAGGTCAACTATGGCTACACCTTC. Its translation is CASSVAKQVNYGYTF.

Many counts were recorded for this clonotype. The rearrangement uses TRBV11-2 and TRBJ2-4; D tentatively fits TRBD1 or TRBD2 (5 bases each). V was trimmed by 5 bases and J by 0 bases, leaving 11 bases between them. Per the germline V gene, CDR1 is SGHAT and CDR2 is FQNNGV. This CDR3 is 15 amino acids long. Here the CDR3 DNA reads TGTGCCAGCAGCCGCTCCGGGACAGCCAAAAACATTCAGTACTTC. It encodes CASSRSGTAKNIQYF. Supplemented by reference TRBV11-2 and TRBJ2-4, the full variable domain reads EAGVAQSPRYKIIEKRQSVAFWCNPISGHATLYWYQQILGQGPKLLIQFQNNGVVDDSQLPKDRFSAERLKGVDSTLKIQPAKLEDSAVYLCASSRSGTAKNIQYFGAGTRLSVL.

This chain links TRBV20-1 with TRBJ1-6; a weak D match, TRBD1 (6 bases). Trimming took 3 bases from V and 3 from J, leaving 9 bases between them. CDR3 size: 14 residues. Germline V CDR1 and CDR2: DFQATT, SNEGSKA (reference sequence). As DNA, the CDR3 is TGCAGTGCTAGTGGCAGGGGCTATAATTCACCCCTCCACTTT. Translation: CSASGRGYNSPLHF.

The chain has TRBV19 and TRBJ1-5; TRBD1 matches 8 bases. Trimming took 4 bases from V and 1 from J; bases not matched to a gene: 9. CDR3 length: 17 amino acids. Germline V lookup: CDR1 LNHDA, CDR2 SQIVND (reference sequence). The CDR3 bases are TGTGCCAGTAGTAGAGGCTCGACAGGGGCGAGCAATCAGCCCCAGCATTTT. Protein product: CASSRGSTGASNQPQHF.

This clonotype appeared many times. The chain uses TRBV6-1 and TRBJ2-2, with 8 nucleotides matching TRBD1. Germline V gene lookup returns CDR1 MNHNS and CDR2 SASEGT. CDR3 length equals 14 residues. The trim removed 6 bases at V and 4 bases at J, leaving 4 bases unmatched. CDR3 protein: CASRQGAATGELFF. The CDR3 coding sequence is TGTGCCAGCAGGCAGGGGGCGGCCACCGGGGAGCTGTTTTTT.